Detailed here is one TCR beta chain. Its target is not known. With 1 base clipped from V and 0 bases from J, the junction kept 7 bases outside the gene matches. Germline loops: CDR1 SGDLS, CDR2 YYNGEE. CDR3 length: 16 residues. The entry originates in a study of shared clonotypes between healthy human individuals. Overall study findings and caveats: Some clonotypes were shared by all four sorted-subset donors, while others were not shared. The non-shared ones had lower generation probabilities than the shared ones.

Assay: immunoSEQ multiplex PCR; the TCRdb copy retains only in-frame clones and omits some. The table includes roughly 1,000,000 clones, approximately 80% detected once. This TCR came from a man aged 18 to 29 in good health. Some clones in this sample may be carry-over from other donors' samples. Specimen: memory CD4+ T cells from PBMCs. The subset here: CD45RA-negative fraction. The genes are TRBV9 and TRBJ2-7, with TRBD1 matching 7 bases. The CDR3 DNA reads as TGTGCCAGCAGCGTAAGCGAGGGGGCTAGCTCCTACGAGCAGTACTTC. Protein product: CASSVSEGASSYEQYF.